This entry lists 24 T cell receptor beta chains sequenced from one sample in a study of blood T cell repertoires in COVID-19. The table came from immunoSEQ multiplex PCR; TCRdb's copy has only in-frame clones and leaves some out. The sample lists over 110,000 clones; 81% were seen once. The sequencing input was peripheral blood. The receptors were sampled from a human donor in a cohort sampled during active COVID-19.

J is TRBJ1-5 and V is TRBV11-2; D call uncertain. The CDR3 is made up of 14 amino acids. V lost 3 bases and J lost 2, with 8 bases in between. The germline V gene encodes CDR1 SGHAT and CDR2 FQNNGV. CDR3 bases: TGTGCCAGCAGCTTTTCTGCGGGCAATCAGCCCCAGCATTTT. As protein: CASSFSAGNQPQHF.

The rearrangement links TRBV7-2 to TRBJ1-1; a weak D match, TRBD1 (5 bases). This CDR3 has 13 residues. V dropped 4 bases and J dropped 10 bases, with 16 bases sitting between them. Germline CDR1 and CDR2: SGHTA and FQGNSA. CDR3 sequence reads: CASSSVRTGGAFF. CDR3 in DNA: TGTGCCAGCAGCTCCGTGAGGACGGGGGGAGCTTTCTTT.

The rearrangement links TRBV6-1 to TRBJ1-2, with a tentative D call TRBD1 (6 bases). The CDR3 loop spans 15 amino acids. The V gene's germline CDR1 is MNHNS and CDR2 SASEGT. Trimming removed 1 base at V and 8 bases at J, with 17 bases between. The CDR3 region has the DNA TGTGCCAGCAGTGAAGGTGGGTCAGGGGCAGACGGCTACACCTTC. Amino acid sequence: CASSEGGSGADGYTF.

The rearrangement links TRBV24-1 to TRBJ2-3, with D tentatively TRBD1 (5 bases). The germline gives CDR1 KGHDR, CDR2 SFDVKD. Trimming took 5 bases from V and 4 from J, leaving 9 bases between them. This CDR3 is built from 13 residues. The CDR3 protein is CATSVQGADTQYF. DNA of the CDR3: TGTGCCACCAGTGTCCAAGGGGCAGATACGCAGTATTTT.

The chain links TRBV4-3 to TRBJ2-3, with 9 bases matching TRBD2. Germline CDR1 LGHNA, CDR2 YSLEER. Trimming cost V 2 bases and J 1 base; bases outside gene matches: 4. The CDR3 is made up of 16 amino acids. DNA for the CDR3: TGCGCCAGCAGCCAAATAGCGGGAGCCCGCACAGATACGCAGTATTTT. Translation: CASSQIAGARTDTQYF.

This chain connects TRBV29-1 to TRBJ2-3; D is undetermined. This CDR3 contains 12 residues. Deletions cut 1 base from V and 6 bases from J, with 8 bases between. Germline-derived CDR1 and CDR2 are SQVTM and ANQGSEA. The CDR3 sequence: CSVEVSGDTQYF. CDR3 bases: TGCAGCGTTGAAGTCTCCGGGGATACGCAGTATTTT.

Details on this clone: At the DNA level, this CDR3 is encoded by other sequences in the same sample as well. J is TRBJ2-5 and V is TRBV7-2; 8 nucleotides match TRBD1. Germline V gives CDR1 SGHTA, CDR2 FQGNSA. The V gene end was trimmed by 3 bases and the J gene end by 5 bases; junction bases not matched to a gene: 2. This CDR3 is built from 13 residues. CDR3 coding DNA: TGTGCCAGCAGCTTGGACAGGGCGGAGACCCAGTACTTC. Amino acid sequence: CASSLDRAETQYF. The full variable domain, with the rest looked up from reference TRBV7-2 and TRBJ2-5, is GAGVSQSPSNKVTEKGKDVELRCDPISGHTALYWYRQSLGQGLEFLIYFQGNSAPDKSGLPSDRFSAERTGGSVSTLTIQRTQQEDSAVYLCASSLDRAETQYFGPGTRLLVL.

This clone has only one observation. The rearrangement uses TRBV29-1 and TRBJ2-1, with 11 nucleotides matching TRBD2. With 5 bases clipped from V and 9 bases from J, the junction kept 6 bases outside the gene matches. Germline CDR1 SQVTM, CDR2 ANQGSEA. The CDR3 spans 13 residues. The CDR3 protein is CSVRLAGGGEQFF. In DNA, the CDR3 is TGCAGCGTTAGGCTAGCGGGAGGAGGTGAGCAGTTCTTC.

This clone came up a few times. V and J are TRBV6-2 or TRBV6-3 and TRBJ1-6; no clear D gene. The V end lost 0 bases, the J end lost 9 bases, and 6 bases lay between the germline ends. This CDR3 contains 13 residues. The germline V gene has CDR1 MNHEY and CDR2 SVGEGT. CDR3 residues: CASSYSTGSPLHF. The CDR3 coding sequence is TGTGCCAGCAGTTACTCGACTGGTTCACCCCTCCACTTT.

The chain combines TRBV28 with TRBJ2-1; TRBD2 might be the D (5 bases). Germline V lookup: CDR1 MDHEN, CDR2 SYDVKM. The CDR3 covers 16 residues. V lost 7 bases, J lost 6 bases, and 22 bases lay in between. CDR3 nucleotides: TGTGCCAGCAAGGGCGGACCCGGACTCCCCCCCAATGAGCAGTTCTTC. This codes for CASKGGPGLPPNEQFF.

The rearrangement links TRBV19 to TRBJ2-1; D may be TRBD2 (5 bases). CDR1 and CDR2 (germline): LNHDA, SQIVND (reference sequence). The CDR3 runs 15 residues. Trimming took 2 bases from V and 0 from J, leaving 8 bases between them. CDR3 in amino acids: CASSITGSSYNEQFF. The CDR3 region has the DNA TGTGCCAGTAGTATAACGGGGAGCTCCTACAATGAGCAGTTCTTC.

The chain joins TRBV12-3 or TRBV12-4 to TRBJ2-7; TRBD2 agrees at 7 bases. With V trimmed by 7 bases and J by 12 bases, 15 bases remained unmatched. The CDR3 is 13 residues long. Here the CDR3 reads CASTLGEGLVPYF. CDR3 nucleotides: TGTGCCAGCACCCTGGGGGAGGGGCTCGTACCGTACTTC.

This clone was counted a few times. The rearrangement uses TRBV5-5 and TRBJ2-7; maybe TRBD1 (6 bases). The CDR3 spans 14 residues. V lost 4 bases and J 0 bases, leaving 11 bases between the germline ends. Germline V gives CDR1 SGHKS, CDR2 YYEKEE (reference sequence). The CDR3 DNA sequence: TGTGCCAGCAGCGTTTACAGGGACTCCTACGAGCAGTACTTC. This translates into CASSVYRDSYEQYF.

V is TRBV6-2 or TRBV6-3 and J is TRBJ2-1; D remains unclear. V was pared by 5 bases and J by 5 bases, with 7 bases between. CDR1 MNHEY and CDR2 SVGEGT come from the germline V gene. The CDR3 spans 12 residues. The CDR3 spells CASSHRDNEQFF. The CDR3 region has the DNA TGTGCCAGCAGTCACCGGGACAATGAGCAGTTCTTC.

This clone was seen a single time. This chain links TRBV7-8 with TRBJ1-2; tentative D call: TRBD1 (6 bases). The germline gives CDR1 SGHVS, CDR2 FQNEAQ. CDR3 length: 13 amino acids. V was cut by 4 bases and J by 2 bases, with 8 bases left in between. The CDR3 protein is CASSYRENYGYTF. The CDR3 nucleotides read TGTGCCAGCAGCTACAGGGAGAACTATGGCTACACCTTC.

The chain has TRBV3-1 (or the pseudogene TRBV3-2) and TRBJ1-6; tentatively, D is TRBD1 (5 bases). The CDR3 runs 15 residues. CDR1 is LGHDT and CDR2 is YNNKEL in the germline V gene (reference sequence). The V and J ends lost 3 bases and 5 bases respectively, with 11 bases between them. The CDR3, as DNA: TGTGCCAGCAGCCAGGGCGTAGGGGATAATTCACCCCTCCACTTT. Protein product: CASSQGVGDNSPLHF.

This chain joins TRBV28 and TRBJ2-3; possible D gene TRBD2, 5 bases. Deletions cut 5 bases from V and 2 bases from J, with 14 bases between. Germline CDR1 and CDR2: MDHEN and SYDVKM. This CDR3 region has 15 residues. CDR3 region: CASSPNRGNTDTQYF. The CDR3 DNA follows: TGTGCCAGCAGTCCTAACCGGGGTAACACAGATACGCAGTATTTT. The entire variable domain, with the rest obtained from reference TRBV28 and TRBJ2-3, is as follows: DVKVTQSSRYLVKRTGEKVFLECVQDMDHENMFWYRQDPGLGLRLIYFSYDVKMKEKGDIPEGYSVSREKKERFSLILESASTNQTSMYLCASSPNRGNTDTQYFGPGTRLTVL.

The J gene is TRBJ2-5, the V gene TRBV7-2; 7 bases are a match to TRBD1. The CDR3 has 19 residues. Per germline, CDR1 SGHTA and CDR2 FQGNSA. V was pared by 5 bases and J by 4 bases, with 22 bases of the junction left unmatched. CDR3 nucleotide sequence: TGTGCCAGCAGCCAAAGGACAGGCCCGGGGTGGGGTCAAAGAGAGACCCAGTACTTC. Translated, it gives CASSQRTGPGWGQRETQYF.

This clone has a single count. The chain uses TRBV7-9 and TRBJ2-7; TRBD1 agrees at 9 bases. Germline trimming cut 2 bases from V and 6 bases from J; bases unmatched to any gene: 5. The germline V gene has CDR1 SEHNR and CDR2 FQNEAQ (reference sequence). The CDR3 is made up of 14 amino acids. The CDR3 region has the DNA TGTGCCAGCAGCTTACCGGGACAGGGTGCCGAGCAGTACTTC. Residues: CASSLPGQGAEQYF. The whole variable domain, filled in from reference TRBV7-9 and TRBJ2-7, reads DTGVSQNPRHKITKRGQNVTFRCDPISEHNRLYWYRQTLGQGPEFLTYFQNEAQLEKSRLLSDRFSAERPKGSFSTLEIQRTEQGDSAMYLCASSLPGQGAEQYFGPGTRLTVT.

The CDR3 nucleotides are TGTGCCAGCCGCCGGCCGGGACAGGGACCGGAGCAGCCCCAGCATTTT. It codes for CASRRPGQGPEQPQHF. This chain joins TRBV19 and TRBJ1-5; 9 nucleotides agree with TRBD1. The CDR3 has 16 amino acids. Germline V gene data show CDR1 as LNHDA and CDR2 as SQIVND (reference sequence). The V segment lost 9 bases and the J segment 7 bases; nucleotides outside the gene matches: 16.

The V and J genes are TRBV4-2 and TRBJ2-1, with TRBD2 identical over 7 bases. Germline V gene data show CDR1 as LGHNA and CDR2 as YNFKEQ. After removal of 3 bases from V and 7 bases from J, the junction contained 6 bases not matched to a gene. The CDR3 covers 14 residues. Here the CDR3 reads CASSQPGGINEQFF. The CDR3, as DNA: TGTGCCAGCAGCCAGCCCGGGGGGATAAATGAGCAGTTCTTC.

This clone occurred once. The CDR3 sequence is CASRGTANTGELFF. The CDR3 bases are TGTGCCAGCAGAGGGACAGCAAACACCGGGGAGCTGTTTTTT. This chain connects TRBV6-5 to TRBJ2-2; 7 bases are shared with TRBD1. This CDR3 comprises 14 residues. The V gene's germline CDR1 is MNHEY and CDR2 SVGAGI. Trimming took 6 bases from V and 2 from J; bases not matched to a gene: 3.

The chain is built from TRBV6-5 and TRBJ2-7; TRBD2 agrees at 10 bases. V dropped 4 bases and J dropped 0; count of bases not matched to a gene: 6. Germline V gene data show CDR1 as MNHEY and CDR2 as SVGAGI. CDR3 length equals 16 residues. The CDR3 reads CASSWSSGRSSYEQYF. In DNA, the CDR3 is TGTGCCAGCAGTTGGAGTAGCGGGAGGAGCTCCTACGAGCAGTACTTC.

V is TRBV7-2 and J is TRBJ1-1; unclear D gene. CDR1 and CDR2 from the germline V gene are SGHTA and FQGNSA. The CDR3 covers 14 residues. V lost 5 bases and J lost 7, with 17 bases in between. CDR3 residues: CASSPRSLGSEAFF. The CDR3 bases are TGTGCCAGCAGCCCGCGATCCTTAGGGAGTGAAGCTTTCTTT.